This T cell receptor beta chain is from a study of blood T cell repertoires in COVID-19. For the study at large: Sites across the United States, Italy and Spain contributed samples from acute and convalescent COVID-19. The analysed material was cDNA or gDNA that came from T cells, B-cell-depleted T cells, or PBMCs.

Authors' data handling: Estimation of nucleated cell counts relied on the amplification of reference gene primers. Sequenced by immunoSEQ multiplex PCR; TCRdb stores in-frame clones only, minus some. D and trimming come from the DNA, and the V and J calls and clone size come from that table. Here the sample spans roughly 100,000 clones, over 75% being singletons. The CDR3 length is 16 residues. Trimming took 8 bases from V and 5 from J; bases not matched to a gene: 12. Germline V gene sequence: CDR1 MNHEY, CDR2 SMNVEV (reference sequence). This sequence was found in a middle-aged man with acute or convalescent COVID-19. The gene calls are TRBV27 and TRBJ2-3; 11 bases line up with TRBD2. The specimen was peripheral blood. CDR3 in amino acids: CASGPPIAGGIDTQYF. The CDR3 nucleotides are TGTGCCAGCGGCCCCCCCATAGCGGGAGGGATAGATACGCAGTATTTT.